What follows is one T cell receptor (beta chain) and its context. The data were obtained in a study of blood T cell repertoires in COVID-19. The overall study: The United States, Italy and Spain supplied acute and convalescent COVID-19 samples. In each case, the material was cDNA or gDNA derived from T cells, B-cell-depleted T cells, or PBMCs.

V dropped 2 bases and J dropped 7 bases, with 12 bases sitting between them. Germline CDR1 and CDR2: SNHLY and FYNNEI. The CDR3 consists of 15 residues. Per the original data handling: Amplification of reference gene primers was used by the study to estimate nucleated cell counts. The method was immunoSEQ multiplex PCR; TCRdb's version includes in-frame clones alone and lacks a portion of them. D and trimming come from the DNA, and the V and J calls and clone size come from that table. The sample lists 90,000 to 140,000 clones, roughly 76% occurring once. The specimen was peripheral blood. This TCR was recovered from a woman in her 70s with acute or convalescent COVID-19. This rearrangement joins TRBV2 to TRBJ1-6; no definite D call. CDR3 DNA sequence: TGTGCCAGCAGTGAAAGGACTCCCAGGAATTCACCCCTCCACTTT. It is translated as CASSERTPRNSPLHF.